This TCR beta chain was documented in a study of blood T cell repertoires in COVID-19. Sequenced by immunoSEQ multiplex PCR; TCRdb stores in-frame clones only, minus some. The sample contains 250,000 or so clones, about 80% of which appear only once. V lost 6 bases and J lost 0, with 6 bases in between. The CDR3 contains 14 residues. Germline V gene data show CDR1 as LNHDA and CDR2 as SQIVND (reference sequence). This clonotype was obtained from a man in his thirties or forties who had recovered from COVID-19. The chain links TRBV19 to TRBJ2-6, with D tentatively TRBD1 (5 bases). The sample comprised peripheral blood. Here the CDR3 reads CASRDSSGANVLTF. In DNA, the CDR3 is TGTGCCAGTAGAGACAGCTCTGGGGCCAACGTCCTGACTTTC.